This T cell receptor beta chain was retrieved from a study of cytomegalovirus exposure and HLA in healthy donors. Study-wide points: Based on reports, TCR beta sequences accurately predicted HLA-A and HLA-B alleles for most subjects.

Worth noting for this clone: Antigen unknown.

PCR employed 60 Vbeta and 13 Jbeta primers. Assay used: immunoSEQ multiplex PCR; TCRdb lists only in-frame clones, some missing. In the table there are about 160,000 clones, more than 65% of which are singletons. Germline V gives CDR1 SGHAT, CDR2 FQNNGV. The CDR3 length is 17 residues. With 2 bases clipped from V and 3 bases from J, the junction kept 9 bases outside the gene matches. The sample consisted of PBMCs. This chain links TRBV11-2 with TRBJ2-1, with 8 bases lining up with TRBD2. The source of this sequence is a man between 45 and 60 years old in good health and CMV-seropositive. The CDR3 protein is CASSLRGVTSVYNEQFF. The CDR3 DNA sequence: TGTGCCAGCAGCTTAAGGGGAGTGACTAGCGTCTACAATGAGCAGTTCTTC.